This T cell receptor (beta chain) came from a study of cytomegalovirus exposure and HLA in healthy donors. Study results and caveats: Later analysis identified about 17,000 TCR beta sequences associated with HLA alleles, using a false discovery rate threshold of 0.05. Within an earlier analysis, most TCR beta V segments proved productive either about 90% or about 30% of the time. Accurate predictions that matched the HLA-A and HLA-B alleles of most subjects were reportedly made from TCR beta sequences. Later analysis reportedly placed an Asian-associated ancestry cluster below the roughly 600-donor mean in N-insertions.

Both 60 Vbeta primers and 13 Jbeta primers went into the PCR. Only in-frame clones appear in the TCRdb table, and some are missing; sequencing was by immunoSEQ multiplex PCR. The data contain roughly 180,000 clones, about 83% of them seen just once; the ten biggest clones take up 5% to 6%. The CDR3 is 15 residues long. V lost 1 base to trimming and J lost 4 bases, with 13 bases between them. CDR1 LGHNA and CDR2 YNFKEQ come from the germline V gene. As for this clone: Its antigen is unknown.

The chain couples TRBV4-2 to TRBJ1-2; tentative D call: TRBD1 (5 bases). The origin of this receptor is a woman in her 30s in good health and CMV-seropositive. What was sequenced was PBMCs. CDR3 nucleotides: TGTGCCAGCAGCCAAGGTGTGGCAGGGCCCTATGGCTACACCTTC. Translated: CASSQGVAGPYGYTF.